The next 4 T cell receptor beta chains were all read from a single sample in a study of response to subunit inactivated influenza vaccine. Using its own MiXCR run on the RT-PCR reads, TCRdb lists one record per CDR3 protein. The data contain some 570,000 distinct CDR3 sequences, over 9% of them singletons. This sample also appeared in a second study, on T cells expressing NK-cell markers. This second study says: 5'RACE template switching with UMIs generated TCR beta cDNA.

The sample was PBMCs from blood, taken on the day of vaccination. These receptors were collected from a man in his fifties who received an inactivated influenza vaccine.

This clonotype was picked up a small number of times. V usage is TRBV12-3 or TRBV12-4 and J usage is TRBJ2-3; 12 positions match TRBD2. V lost 5 bases to trimming and J lost 8 bases; unmatched junction nucleotides: 2. The CDR3 extends over 13 amino acids. CDR3 sequence reads: CASSILAGGTQYF. CDR3 DNA sequence: TGTGCCAGCAGTATACTAGCGGGAGGTACGCAGTATTTT.

This clonotype has more than one count but fewer than ten. The CDR3 loop reads CASSPQFNEQFF. DNA of the CDR3: TGTGCCAGCAGCCCACAGTTCAATGAGCAGTTCTTC. This chain joins TRBV7-2 and TRBJ2-1; D is uncertain. Trimming left V 5 bases short and J 6 bases short, with 8 bases between. CDR1 is SGHTA and CDR2 is FQGNSA in the germline V gene. CDR3 length equals 12 residues.

In DNA, the CDR3 is TGTGCCAGCAGCCAGGGGTCCAGTCAAGAGACCCAGTACTTC. Encoded protein: CASSQGSSQETQYF. The chain combines TRBV7-6 with TRBJ2-5, with D possibly TRBD1 on 6 matching bases. The CDR3 sequence is 14 residues long. With 5 bases removed from V and 2 bases from J, the gap between germline ends came to 12 bases. Germline V gene lookup returns CDR1 SGHVS and CDR2 FNYEAQ.

This clonotype was counted many times. The chain couples TRBV24-1 to TRBJ2-3; 8 positions match TRBD1. V lost 6 bases and J lost 4; bases outside the gene matches: 8. This CDR3 has 15 amino acids. Germline V gene data show CDR1 as KGHDR and CDR2 as SFDVKD. In nucleotides, the CDR3 is TGTGCCACCAGTAGCACAGGGGGTTGGTCAGATACGCAGTATTTT. Encoded protein: CATSSTGGWSDTQYF.